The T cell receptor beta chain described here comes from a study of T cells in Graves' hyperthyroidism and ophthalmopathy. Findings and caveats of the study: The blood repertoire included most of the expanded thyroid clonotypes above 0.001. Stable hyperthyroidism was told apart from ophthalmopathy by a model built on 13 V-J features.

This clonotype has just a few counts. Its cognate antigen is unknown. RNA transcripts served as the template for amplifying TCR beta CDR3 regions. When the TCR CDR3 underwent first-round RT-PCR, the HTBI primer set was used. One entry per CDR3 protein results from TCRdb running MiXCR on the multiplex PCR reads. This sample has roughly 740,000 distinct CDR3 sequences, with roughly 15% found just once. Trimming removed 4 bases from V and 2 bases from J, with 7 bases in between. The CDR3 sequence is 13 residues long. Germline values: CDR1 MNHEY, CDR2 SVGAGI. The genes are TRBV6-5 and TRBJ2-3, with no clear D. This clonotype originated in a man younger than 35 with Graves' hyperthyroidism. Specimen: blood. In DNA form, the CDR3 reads TGTGCCAGCAGTTCCGTACCCACAGATACGCAGTATTTT. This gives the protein CASSSVPTDTQYF.